Listed here are 2 T cell receptor beta chains from one sample, sequenced in a study of chemoradiotherapy in HPV16-positive cancers. TCRdb's copy holds only in-frame clones and misses some; the assay was immunoSEQ multiplex PCR. The sample comprises tens of thousands of clones, more than 80% of which are singletons, and roughly 6% rests with the top ten. Sequences were derived from blood, sampled from a patient who underwent chemoradiotherapy. The receptor source for this set is a human donor with HPV-associated anogenital cancer.

This clone has just one count. V is TRBV11-2 and J is TRBJ2-2; D not certain. V was trimmed by 1 base and J by 0 bases, leaving 9 bases between them. CDR1 and CDR2 (germline): SGHAT, FQNNGV. CDR3 size: 16 residues. The CDR3, as DNA: TGTGCCAGCAGCTTAGGACTCCGCGCGAACACCGGGGAGCTGTTTTTT. As protein: CASSLGLRANTGELFF.

J is TRBJ1-1 and V is TRBV7-8; no reliable D call. The CDR3 consists of 13 residues. V was clipped by 5 bases and J by 0 bases, with 7 bases between them. From germline, CDR1 is SGHVS and CDR2 FQNEAQ. CDR3: CASSITLNTEAFF. In DNA form, the CDR3 reads TGTGCCAGCAGCATTACCTTGAACACTGAAGCTTTCTTT. The full variable domain, rest sourced from reference TRBV7-8 and TRBJ1-1, is GAGVSQSPRYKVAKRGQDVALRCDPISGHVSLFWYQQALGQGPEFLTYFQNEAQLDKSGLPSDRFFAERPEGSVSTLKIQRTQQEDSAVYLCASSITLNTEAFFGQGTRLTVV.